The 25 T cell receptor beta chains given below trace back to one sample, sequenced in a study of blood T cell repertoires in COVID-19. Measured with immunoSEQ multiplex PCR; TCRdb has only the in-frame clones, and not every one. The sample consists of about 150,000 clones, about 85% of them appearing once. The sample taken for sequencing was peripheral blood. The receptors were gathered from a man in his sixties with COVID-19, enrolled during active disease.

V usage is TRBV7-9 and J usage is TRBJ2-3; D might be TRBD1 (6 bases). The CDR3 covers 15 residues. From germline, CDR1 is SEHNR and CDR2 FQNEAQ (reference sequence). Trimming removed 2 bases from V and 5 bases from J, with 14 bases in between. The CDR3 DNA is TGTGCCAGCAGCTTACCAAGAACCAGGGGAGATACGCAGTATTTT. Protein product: CASSLPRTRGDTQYF.

In this sample, this clone turned up a few times. The gene calls are TRBV3-1 (or the pseudogene TRBV3-2) and TRBJ2-7; 7 bases agree with TRBD1. The CDR3 consists of 16 residues. Germline V CDR1 and CDR2: LGHDT, YNNKEL (reference sequence). The V segment lost 1 base and the J segment 3 bases; nucleotides outside the gene matches: 9. This CDR3 reads CASSQAQTGKIYEQYF. CDR3 DNA: TGTGCCAGCAGCCAAGCCCAGACAGGGAAAATCTACGAGCAGTACTTC.

In DNA, the CDR3 is TGTGCCAGCAGGGGTGATACAGGGGGCACTGAAGCTTTCTTT. It specifies CASRGDTGGTEAFF. The chain is built from TRBV6-5 and TRBJ1-1; 8 bases match TRBD1. V trimming: 6 bases; J trimming: 4 bases; junction bases outside the gene matches: 7. Germline CDR1 MNHEY, CDR2 SVGAGI. The CDR3 is made up of 14 amino acids.

The chain joins TRBV19 to TRBJ2-7, with a tentative D call TRBD2 (5 bases). Germline V gene data show CDR1 as LNHDA and CDR2 as SQIVND (reference sequence). This CDR3 is built from 14 residues. Trimming left V 5 bases short and J 1 base short, with 12 bases between. This CDR3 reads CASSAQEVSYEQYF. The CDR3 DNA reads TGTGCCAGTAGTGCCCAGGAGGTTTCCTACGAGCAGTACTTC.

The chain has TRBV11-2 and TRBJ2-7; D not resolved. Trimming left V 2 bases short and J 1 base short, with 6 bases between. The germline V gene encodes CDR1 SGHAT and CDR2 FQNNGV. This CDR3 contains 13 residues. The CDR3 DNA reads as TGTGCCAGCAGCTTACCCGTTTCCTACGAGCAGTACTTC. Translation gives CASSLPVSYEQYF. The whole variable domain, filled in from reference TRBV11-2 and TRBJ2-7, reads EAGVAQSPRYKIIEKRQSVAFWCNPISGHATLYWYQQILGQGPKLLIQFQNNGVVDDSQLPKDRFSAERLKGVDSTLKIQPAKLEDSAVYLCASSLPVSYEQYFGPGTRLTVT.

J is TRBJ1-5 and V is TRBV7-2, with D unclear. Trimming took off 7 bases at V and 0 bases at J, with 10 bases between the two ends. Germline CDR1 is SGHTA and CDR2 is FQGNSA. This CDR3 region has 14 residues. The CDR3 DNA reads TGTGCCAGCACCCAGGATTATAGCAATCAGCCCCAGCATTTT. The encoded protein is CASTQDYSNQPQHF. The full variable domain, rest sourced from reference TRBV7-2 and TRBJ1-5, is GAGVSQSPSNKVTEKGKDVELRCDPISGHTALYWYRQSLGQGLEFLIYFQGNSAPDKSGLPSDRFSAERTGGSVSTLTIQRTQQEDSAVYLCASTQDYSNQPQHFGDGTRLSIL.

The chain employs TRBV19 and TRBJ2-7, with TRBD2 identical over 13 bases. The ends lost 4 bases at V and 0 bases at J; junction bases unmatched: 0. The germline gives CDR1 LNHDA, CDR2 SQIVND (reference sequence). The CDR3 contains 15 residues. CDR3 region: CASSRTSGSSYEQYF. For the CDR3, the DNA is TGTGCCAGTAGTAGGACTAGCGGGAGCTCCTACGAGCAGTACTTC.

J is TRBJ1-2 and V is TRBV7-8, with 10 bases identical to TRBD1. CDR3 length: 14 amino acids. Per the germline V gene, CDR1 is SGHVS and CDR2 is FQNEAQ. V lost 3 bases to trimming and J lost 7 bases; unmatched junction nucleotides: 5. As DNA, the CDR3 is TGTGCCAGCAGCTTGGGACAGGGGTTCTCTGGCTACACCTTC. Its translation: CASSLGQGFSGYTF.

V usage is TRBV19 and J usage is TRBJ2-3, with D maybe TRBD2 (6 bases). The CDR3 is 15 residues long. Trimming cost V 5 bases and J 6 bases, with 18 bases left between them. Germline CDR1 reads LNHDA; CDR2 reads SQIVND (reference sequence). The CDR3 coding sequence is TGTGCCAGTAGTCCCAATCGGAACCTAGCGGATACGCAGTATTTT. Translation: CASSPNRNLADTQYF.

The chain employs TRBV18 and TRBJ1-4, with 11 bases that match TRBD1. The CDR3 runs 15 residues. The trim removed 1 base at V and 5 bases at J, leaving 0 bases unmatched. Germline V gives CDR1 KGHSH, CDR2 LQKENI. CDR3 loop: CASSPRDRGNEKLFF. In nucleotides, the CDR3 is TGTGCCAGCTCACCACGGGACAGGGGGAATGAAAAACTGTTTTTT.

This clone appeared a single time. This chain uses TRBV27 with TRBJ1-5; D gene unclear. CDR3 length: 14 residues. Germline values: CDR1 MNHEY, CDR2 SMNVEV (reference sequence). Trimming left V 4 bases short and J 0 bases short, with 7 bases between. CDR3 region: CASSSEYSNQPQHF. CDR3 nucleotide sequence: TGTGCCAGCAGTTCAGAATATAGCAATCAGCCCCAGCATTTT.

The V gene is TRBV6-5, the J gene TRBJ1-4; the match to TRBD1 covers 7 bases. Germline V gene data show CDR1 as MNHEY and CDR2 as SVGAGI. V shed 6 bases and J 6 bases; nucleotides not matched to a gene: 4. The CDR3 totals 13 residues. CDR3 bases: TGTGCCAGCAGACAGGGGAGTGATGAAAAACTGTTTTTT. This translates into CASRQGSDEKLFF.

The genes are TRBV6-6 and TRBJ2-6, with 10 bases identical to TRBD1. This CDR3 spans 18 amino acids. Germline CDR1 and CDR2: MNHNY and SVGAGI (reference sequence). V shed 5 bases, J shed 0 bases, and the junction held 7 bases outside the gene matches. DNA for the CDR3: TGTGCCAGCAGTCCCCGGGACAGGGGACCCTCTGGGGCCAACGTCCTGACTTTC. It codes for CASSPRDRGPSGANVLTF.

The rearrangement links TRBV11-2 to TRBJ2-1; TRBD2 aligns across 8 bases. CDR3 length: 16 amino acids. The V segment lost 5 bases and the J segment 9 bases; nucleotides outside the gene matches: 15. Germline V gene lookup returns CDR1 SGHAT and CDR2 FQNNGV. CDR3 region: CASSLGPGGQYIEQFF. DNA for the CDR3: TGTGCCAGCAGCCTGGGTCCGGGGGGGCAATATATTGAGCAGTTCTTC. Drawing the rest from reference TRBV11-2 and TRBJ2-1, the complete variable domain is EAGVAQSPRYKIIEKRQSVAFWCNPISGHATLYWYQQILGQGPKLLIQFQNNGVVDDSQLPKDRFSAERLKGVDSTLKIQPAKLEDSAVYLCASSLGPGGQYIEQFFGPGTRLTVL.

The chain has TRBV4-2 and TRBJ2-7; 10 nucleotides line up with TRBD1. Germline lookup yields CDR1 LGHNA and CDR2 YNFKEQ. The CDR3 has 17 amino acids. V shed 1 base, J shed 0 bases, and the junction held 6 bases outside the gene matches. CDR3 sequence reads: CASSQVQTGGASYEQYF. In DNA, the CDR3 is TGTGCCAGCAGCCAAGTCCAGACAGGGGGCGCCTCCTACGAGCAGTACTTC.

The rearrangement uses TRBV4-1 and TRBJ1-2; no firm D call. The CDR3 loop spans 14 amino acids. V gave up 1 base and J gave up 3 bases, with 9 bases separating them. The germline gives CDR1 MGHRA, CDR2 YSYEKL. CDR3 residues: CASSQAAGYYGYTF. DNA for the CDR3: TGCGCCAGCAGCCAAGCCGCCGGGTACTATGGCTACACCTTC.

This clone was detected only once. The rearrangement uses TRBV28 and TRBJ1-4, with TRBD1 identical over 8 bases. Trimming removed 5 bases from V and 7 bases from J; junction bases left unmatched: 6. Germline V lookup: CDR1 MDHEN, CDR2 SYDVKM. CDR3 length equals 14 residues. CDR3 residues: CASSILQGGEKLFF. The CDR3, as DNA: TGTGCCAGCAGTATACTACAGGGGGGTGAAAAACTGTTTTTT.

The chain is built from TRBV28 and TRBJ1-5, with D unclear. The germline V gene has CDR1 MDHEN and CDR2 SYDVKM. Between the trimmed V and J ends, which lost 6 bases and 0 bases, there was a span of 21 bases. This CDR3 contains 18 residues. The CDR3, as DNA: TGTGCCAGCAGCACATTACAGAGCTACTTAACTAGCAATCAGCCCCAGCATTTT. Its translation is CASSTLQSYLTSNQPQHF. Combining the CDR3 with reference TRBV28 and TRBJ1-5 gives the whole variable domain DVKVTQSSRYLVKRTGEKVFLECVQDMDHENMFWYRQDPGLGLRLIYFSYDVKMKEKGDIPEGYSVSREKKERFSLILESASTNQTSMYLCASSTLQSYLTSNQPQHFGDGTRLSIL.

The chain uses TRBV30 and TRBJ2-7; 8 nucleotides match TRBD2. CDR3 length: 14 residues. Germline V gene lookup returns CDR1 GTSNPN and CDR2 SVGIG (reference sequence). The V and J ends lost 3 bases and 0 bases, in that order; junction bases with no gene match: 4. CDR3 amino acids: CAWSTGGGSYEQYF. CDR3 bases: TGTGCCTGGAGCACCGGGGGGGGCTCCTACGAGCAGTACTTC. The full variable domain, rest sourced from reference TRBV30 and TRBJ2-7, is SQTIHQWPATLVQPVGSPLSLECTVEGTSNPNLYWYRQAAGRGLQLLFYSVGIGQISSEVPQNLSASRPQDRQFILSSKKLLLSDSGFYLCAWSTGGGSYEQYFGPGTRLTVT.

The rearrangement links TRBV7-9 to TRBJ2-1, with TRBD1 matching 11 bases. The CDR3 contains 17 residues. Germline CDR1 and CDR2: SEHNR and FQNEAQ (reference sequence). J was trimmed by 5 bases and V by 7 bases; bases with no gene match: 13. The CDR3: CASTKLGGTGGNNEQFF. CDR3 in DNA: TGTGCCAGCACCAAACTAGGTGGGACAGGGGGAAACAATGAGCAGTTCTTC.

V and J are TRBV11-2 and TRBJ2-7; 10 bases line up with TRBD2. CDR3 length equals 17 residues. CDR1 is SGHAT, CDR2 FQNNGV, per germline. Unmatched junction bases numbered 7, after V lost 1 base and J lost 1 base. The CDR3 region has the DNA TGTGCCAGCAGCTTAGGGGGCCTAGCGGGAGATTCCTACGAGCAGTACTTC. It encodes CASSLGGLAGDSYEQYF.

The rearrangement joins TRBV6-5 to TRBJ2-7; D is undetermined. V dropped 10 bases and J dropped 4 bases, with 14 bases sitting between them. Per germline, CDR1 MNHEY and CDR2 SVGAGI. The CDR3 is made up of 12 amino acids. For the CDR3, the DNA is TGTGCCACCCTCGCGGTTCGATACGAGCAGTACTTC. It encodes CATLAVRYEQYF.

The chain joins TRBV7-9 to TRBJ2-2; 8 bases match TRBD1. This CDR3 contains 14 residues. V shed 8 bases and J 4 bases; nucleotides not matched to a gene: 6. Germline CDR1 is SEHNR and CDR2 is FQNEAQ (reference sequence). CDR3 loop: CASQGAVITGELFF. CDR3 in DNA: TGTGCCAGCCAGGGGGCGGTGATCACCGGGGAGCTGTTTTTT.

The V call is TRBV7-3, the J call TRBJ2-2; 7 bases are a match to TRBD1. CDR1 is SGHTA, CDR2 FQGTGA, per germline. The junction had 7 bases not matched to a gene; V was cut back by 5 bases and J by 4 bases. The CDR3 contains 15 residues. The CDR3 sequence: CASSPRQGTTGELFF. DNA for the CDR3: TGTGCCAGCAGCCCAAGACAGGGAACCACCGGGGAGCTGTTTTTT.

A few counts support this clone. This CDR3 is also generated by other DNA sequences in the sample. V and J are TRBV7-9 and TRBJ2-1, with D maybe TRBD2 (6 bases). Trimming pared 2 bases from V and 3 bases from J, leaving 8 bases between. The germline V gene encodes CDR1 SEHNR and CDR2 FQNEAQ (reference sequence). The CDR3 totals 14 residues. CDR3 in amino acids: CASSLTSSYNEQFF. In DNA, the CDR3 is TGTGCCAGCAGCTTAACTAGCAGCTACAATGAGCAGTTCTTC. The full variable domain, with the rest looked up from reference TRBV7-9 and TRBJ2-1, is DTGVSQNPRHKITKRGQNVTFRCDPISEHNRLYWYRQTLGQGPEFLTYFQNEAQLEKSRLLSDRFSAERPKGSFSTLEIQRTEQGDSAMYLCASSLTSSYNEQFFGPGTRLTVL.